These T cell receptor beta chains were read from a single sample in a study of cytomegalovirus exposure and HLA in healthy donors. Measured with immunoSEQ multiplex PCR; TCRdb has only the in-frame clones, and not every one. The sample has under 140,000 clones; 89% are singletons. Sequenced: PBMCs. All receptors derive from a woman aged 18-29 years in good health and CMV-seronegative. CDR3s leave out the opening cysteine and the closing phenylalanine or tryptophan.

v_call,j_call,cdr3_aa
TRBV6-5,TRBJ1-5,ASSHRDTHQPQH
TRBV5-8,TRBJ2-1,ASSFLGEAQF
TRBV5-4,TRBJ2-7,ASSLALGGASSYEQY
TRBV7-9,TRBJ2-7,ASGRSGGAAYEQY
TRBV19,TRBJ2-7,ATATSPTTYEQY
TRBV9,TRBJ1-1,ASSVSAEPNTEAF
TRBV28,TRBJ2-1,ASVSGGAVRQF
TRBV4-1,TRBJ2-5,ASSWGLAGASRETQY
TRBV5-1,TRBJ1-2,ASSLGGVGDRAYGYT
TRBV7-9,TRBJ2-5,ASSSQYGGPQETQY
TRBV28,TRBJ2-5,ASSRQGGETQY
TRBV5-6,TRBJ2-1,ASSLGGDYNEQF
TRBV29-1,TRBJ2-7,SAKDIPGQGSSYEQY
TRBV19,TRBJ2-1,ASTRLAGNYNEQF
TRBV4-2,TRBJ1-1,ASSQMGQSNTEAF
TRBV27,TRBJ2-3,ASRVGLAGAGTQY
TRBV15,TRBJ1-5,ATSRGTGESGQPQH
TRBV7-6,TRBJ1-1,ASSLPGLGTEAF
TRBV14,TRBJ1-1,ASSPVTGGTEAF
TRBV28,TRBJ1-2,ASRSGTGNNYGYT
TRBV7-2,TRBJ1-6,ASASGTQGIGNSPLH
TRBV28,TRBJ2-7,ASSPPDRGYEQY
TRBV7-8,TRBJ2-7,ASSLVGGLAIYEQY
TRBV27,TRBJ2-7,ASSTGFSSYEQY
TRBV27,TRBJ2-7,ASSLGTGDPYEQY
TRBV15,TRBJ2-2,ATSRGVENTGELF
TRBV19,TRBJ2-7,ASSRQGPYEQY
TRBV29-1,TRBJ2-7,STRQGAISEQY
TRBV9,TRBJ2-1,ASSPGGGDNEQF
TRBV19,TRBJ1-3,ASSMRGNTIY
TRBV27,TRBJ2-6,ASSLGGGANVLT
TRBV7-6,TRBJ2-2,ASSLGGGSSGELF
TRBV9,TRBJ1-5,ASSADLRDQPQH
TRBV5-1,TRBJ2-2,ASSILGVAGELF
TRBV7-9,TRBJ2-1,ASSHNDRLNEQF
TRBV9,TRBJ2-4,ASSAETQFVENIQY
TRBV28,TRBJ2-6,ASSFNEGSLKFSGANVLT
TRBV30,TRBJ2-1,AWGDGRAYNEQF
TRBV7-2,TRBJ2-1,ASSLASAGGYNEQF